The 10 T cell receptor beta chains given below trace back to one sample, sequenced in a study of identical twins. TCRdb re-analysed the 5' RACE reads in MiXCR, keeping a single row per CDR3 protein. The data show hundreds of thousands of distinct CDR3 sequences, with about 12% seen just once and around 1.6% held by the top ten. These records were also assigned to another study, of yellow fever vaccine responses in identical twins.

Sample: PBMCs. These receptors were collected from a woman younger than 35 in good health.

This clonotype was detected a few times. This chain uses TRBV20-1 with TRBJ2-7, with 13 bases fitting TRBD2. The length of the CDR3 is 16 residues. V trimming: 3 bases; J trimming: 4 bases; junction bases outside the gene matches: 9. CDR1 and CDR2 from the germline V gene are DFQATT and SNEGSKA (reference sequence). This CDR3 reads CSARRGTSGKTYEQYF. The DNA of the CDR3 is TGCAGTGCTAGGCGTGGGACTAGCGGGAAAACTTACGAGCAGTACTTC.

The CDR3 region is CASSAGFSGSFEQFF. The DNA of the CDR3 is TGTGCCAGCAGCGCCGGGTTTAGCGGGAGTTTTGAGCAGTTCTTC. The chain uses TRBV6-1 and TRBJ2-1; 9 nucleotides agree with TRBD2. The CDR3 is 15 residues long. Germline V lookup: CDR1 MNHNS, CDR2 SASEGT. J lost 9 bases, V lost 6 bases, and 12 bases had no gene match.

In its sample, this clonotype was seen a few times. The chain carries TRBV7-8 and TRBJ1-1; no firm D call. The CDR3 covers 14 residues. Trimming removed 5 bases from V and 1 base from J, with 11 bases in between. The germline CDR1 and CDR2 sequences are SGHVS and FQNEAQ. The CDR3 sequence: CASSPRPQNTEAFF. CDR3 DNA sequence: TGTGCCAGCAGCCCCAGGCCTCAGAACACTGAAGCTTTCTTT.

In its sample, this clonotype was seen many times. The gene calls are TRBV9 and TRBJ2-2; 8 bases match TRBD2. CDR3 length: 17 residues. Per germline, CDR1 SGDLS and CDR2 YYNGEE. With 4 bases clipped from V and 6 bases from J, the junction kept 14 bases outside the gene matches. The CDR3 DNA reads TGTGCCAGCAGCACGAGAGCGGGGGTTACCTGGGCCGGGGAGCTGTTTTTT. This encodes CASSTRAGVTWAGELFF. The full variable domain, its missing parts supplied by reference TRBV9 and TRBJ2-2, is DSGVTQTPKHLITATGQRVTLRCSPRSGDLSVYWYQQSLDQGLQFLIQYYNGEERAKGNILERFSAQQFPDLHSELNLSSLELGDSALYFCASSTRAGVTWAGELFFGEGSRLTVL.

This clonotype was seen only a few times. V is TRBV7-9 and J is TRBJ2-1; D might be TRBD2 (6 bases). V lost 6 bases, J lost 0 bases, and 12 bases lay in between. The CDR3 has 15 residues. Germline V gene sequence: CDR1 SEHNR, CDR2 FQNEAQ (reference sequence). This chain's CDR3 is CASRGDLSSYNEQFF. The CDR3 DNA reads TGTGCCAGCAGGGGGGACTTAAGCTCCTACAATGAGCAGTTCTTC.

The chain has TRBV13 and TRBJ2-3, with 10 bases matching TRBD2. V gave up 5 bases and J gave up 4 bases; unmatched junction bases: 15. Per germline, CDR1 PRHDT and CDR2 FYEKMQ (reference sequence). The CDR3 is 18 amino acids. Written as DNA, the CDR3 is TGTGCCAGCAGCCCCCGGGAGCGGGAGGGCCGCTCCCCAGATACGCAGTATTTT. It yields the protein CASSPREREGRSPDTQYF.

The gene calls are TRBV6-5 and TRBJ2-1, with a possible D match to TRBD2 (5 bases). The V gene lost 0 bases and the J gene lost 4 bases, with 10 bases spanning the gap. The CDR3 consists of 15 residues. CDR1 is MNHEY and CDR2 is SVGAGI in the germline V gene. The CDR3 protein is CASSYSLGVYNEQFF. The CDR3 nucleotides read TGTGCCAGCAGTTACTCACTCGGGGTATACAATGAGCAGTTCTTC.

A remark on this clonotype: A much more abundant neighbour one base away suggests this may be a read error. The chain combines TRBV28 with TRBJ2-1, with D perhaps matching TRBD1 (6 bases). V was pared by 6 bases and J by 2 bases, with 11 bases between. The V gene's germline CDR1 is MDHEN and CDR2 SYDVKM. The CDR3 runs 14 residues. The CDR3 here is CASRRDTTYNEQFF. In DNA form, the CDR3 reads TGTGCCAGCAGACGGGACACCACCTACAATGAGCAGTTCTTC.

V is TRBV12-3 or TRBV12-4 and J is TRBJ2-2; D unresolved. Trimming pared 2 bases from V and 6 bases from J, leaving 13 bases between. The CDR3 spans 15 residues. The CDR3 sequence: CASSLIIREPGELFF. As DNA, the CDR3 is TGTGCCAGCAGTTTAATCATAAGGGAACCCGGGGAGCTGTTTTTT.

CDR3 nucleotide sequence: TGTGCCAGCAGTTACTCGAGGTGGAGAGCTCTCCACAATGAGCAGTTCTTC. This codes for CASSYSRWRALHNEQFF. This chain joins TRBV6-5 and TRBJ2-1; no definite D call. Germline-derived CDR1 and CDR2 are MNHEY and SVGAGI. CDR3 length: 17 residues. Between the trimmed V and J ends, which lost 0 bases and 5 bases, there was a span of 17 bases.